This TCR beta chain was documented in a study of coeliac disease. In the study overall: Without high-resolution HLA typing, biased TRBV7-2 usage was examined as a proof of principle. Findings of the study overall: Largely private TRB repertoires meant most sequences were sample-unique. In active celiac disease, intraepithelial and lamina propria TRB and TRG repertoires were less clonal than controls. Intraepithelial and lamina propria fractions were not highly pure.

Some clones are missing from TCRdb's copy, which holds only in-frame ones; the method was immunoSEQ multiplex PCR. The data contain 4,200 or so clones, roughly two thirds of them singletons. Between the trimmed V and J ends, which lost 1 base and 3 bases, there was a span of 7 bases. Germline lookup yields CDR1 MGHRA and CDR2 YSYEKL. The CDR3 sequence is 13 residues long. Comments on this clone: As yet, its antigen is unknown.

Input material: intraepithelial lymphocytes from the gut. The clonotype originates from a man in his sixties or seventies with active celiac disease. This chain uses TRBV4-1 with TRBJ2-7; D not resolved. This CDR3 is CASSQAVNYEQYF. Here the CDR3 DNA reads TGCGCCAGCAGCCAAGCAGTGAACTACGAGCAGTACTTC.